This TCR beta chain comes out of a study of Graves' ophthalmopathy and Graves' hyperthyroidism. Study outcomes and limitations: Blood repertoires reportedly contained most expanded thyroid clonotypes above 0.001 frequency.

Worth noting for this clonotype: Its antigen is not identified.

Certain patients, namely those with other autoimmune diseases, uncontrolled infections, pregnancy or lactation, were excluded. The diagnosis combined clinical symptoms, thyroxine, TRAb, thyroid ultrasound and orbital computed tomography scans. The authors used Ficoll-Paque density gradient centrifugation to separate PBMCs. The input was approximately 9.3 ml of fresh peripheral blood. Germline V lookup: CDR1 DFQATT, CDR2 SNEGSKA (reference sequence). Trimming at V came to 6 bases and at J to 7 bases, leaving 7 bases not matched to a gene. The CDR3 spans 13 residues. Amplified material comprised TCR beta CDR3 regions derived from RNA transcripts. First-round RT-PCR with HTBI primers preceded a second-round multiplex PCR. Each CDR3 protein gets one entry after TCRdb re-called the multiplex PCR reads with MiXCR. Of about 700,000 distinct CDR3 sequences listed, about 41% are singletons.

The sequence was obtained from an adult man with Graves' ophthalmopathy. The chain carries TRBV20-1 and TRBJ1-3; TRBD1 matches 9 bases. The sequencing sample was made of peripheral blood. CDR3 residues: CSALGTGRNTIYF. The CDR3 coding sequence is TGCAGTGCCCTCGGGACAGGGCGGAACACCATATATTTT.